Sequencing of this T cell receptor (beta chain) was carried out in a study of T-cell reconstitution after alpha-beta-depleted transplantation in children. Germline values: CDR1 SQVTM, CDR2 ANQGSEA. This CDR3 has 15 amino acids. V trimming: 1 base; J trimming: 10 bases; junction bases outside the gene matches: 4. Researchers prepared the TCRbeta library using unique molecular identifiers, the study reports. TCRdb used MiXCR to reprocess the PCR reads, holding one entry per CDR3 protein. The sample yields over 550,000 distinct CDR3 sequences, 10% to 13% seen once. V and J are TRBV29-1 and TRBJ2-1; 16 nucleotides line up with TRBD2. The input for sequencing was PBMCs from the stem cell graft donor, taken from the stem cell graft. The sequence was obtained from a human donor who donated a stem cell graft to a child with acute myeloid leukemia. CDR3 in DNA: TGCAGCGTTGAAGGGGGACTAGCGGGAGGGCCGGAGCAGTTCTTC. Translated, it gives CSVEGGLAGGPEQFF.